A single sample gave rise to the 14 T cell receptor beta chains below, sequenced in a study of radiation and T cells in renal cell carcinoma. Profiling relied on immunoSEQ multiplex PCR, and the TCRdb table lists in-frame clones only, not all of them. This sample carries 150,000 or so clones, about 87% of them seen once, and the ten largest clones take about 4.3%. Time point defined: baseline pretreatment blood. Noted treatment: 15 Gy SBRT to primary tumor, nephrectomy 4 weeks later. The sequencing here drew on blood, taken from a patient whose treatment included radiotherapy and nephrectomy. These TCRs come from a woman in her 70s with renal cell carcinoma.

CDR3 sequence reads: CASSPRTSGGVPVAQYF. DNA of the CDR3: TGTGCCAGCAGCCCTCGGACTAGCGGGGGTGTTCCCGTCGCGCAGTATTTT. The chain is built from TRBV5-4 and TRBJ2-3, with 13 positions matching TRBD2. CDR3 length: 17 amino acids. After removal of 4 bases from V and 10 bases from J, the junction contained 15 bases not matched to a gene. Looked up from germline, CDR1 is SGHNT and CDR2 is YYREEE (reference sequence).

The rearrangement joins TRBV18 to TRBJ1-2, with D unclear. V shed 1 base and J shed 4 bases, with 22 bases lying between them. CDR1 is KGHSH, CDR2 LQKENI, per germline. This CDR3 has 18 residues. CDR3 region: CASSPLNGRGRAFYGYTF. Written as DNA, the CDR3 is TGTGCCAGCTCACCACTAAATGGACGAGGAAGGGCTTTCTATGGCTACACCTTC.

This chain links TRBV6-6 with TRBJ1-5; possibly TRBD1 for D (5 bases). Trimming cost V 2 bases and J 10 bases, with 18 bases left between them. The V gene's germline CDR1 is MNHNY and CDR2 SVGAGI (reference sequence). This CDR3 region has 15 residues. The CDR3 DNA reads as TGTGCCAGCAGTTACGGGGCAGGGCCTAGGGATCCCCAGCATTTT. Translated: CASSYGAGPRDPQHF.

V usage is TRBV18 and J usage is TRBJ1-2, with D unresolved. The CDR3 sequence is 14 residues long. Trimming pared 1 base from V and 7 bases from J, leaving 13 bases between. Germline V gene data show CDR1 as KGHSH and CDR2 as LQKENI. Written as DNA, the CDR3 is TGTGCCAGCTCACCACGTCAAGGGTCGGGTGGCTACACCTTC. Protein product: CASSPRQGSGGYTF.

The V and J genes are TRBV7-8 and TRBJ2-7; D could derive from TRBD1 or TRBD2 (5 bases each). The germline CDR1 and CDR2 sequences are SGHVS and FQNEAQ. Trimming removed 5 bases from V and 5 bases from J, with 16 bases in between. The CDR3 covers 14 residues. The CDR3 DNA follows: TGTGCCAGCAGCAACCGGGACCTGGCGAACGAGCAGTACTTC. Protein: CASSNRDLANEQYF.

The rearrangement uses TRBV7-8 and TRBJ2-3, with D unresolved. From germline, CDR1 is SGHVS and CDR2 FQNEAQ. Trimming cost V 1 base and J 2 bases, with 10 bases left between them. The CDR3 has 15 residues. CDR3 in DNA: TGTGCCAGCAGCTTAGAGCGTCTGCTCACAGATACGCAGTATTTT. It yields the protein CASSLERLLTDTQYF. Full variable domain (remainder filled in from reference TRBV7-8 and TRBJ2-3): GAGVSQSPRYKVAKRGQDVALRCDPISGHVSLFWYQQALGQGPEFLTYFQNEAQLDKSGLPSDRFFAERPEGSVSTLKIQRTQQEDSAVYLCASSLERLLTDTQYFGPGTRLTVL.

The chain couples TRBV7-9 to TRBJ2-7; the match to TRBD1 covers 11 bases. Looked up from germline, CDR1 is SEHNR and CDR2 is FQNEAQ (reference sequence). The CDR3 totals 14 residues. The trim removed 5 bases at V and 6 bases at J, leaving 6 bases unmatched. The CDR3 region has the DNA TGTGCCAGCAGCAAGGCCGGGACAGGGGGCGAGCAGTACTTC. This translates into CASSKAGTGGEQYF.

This chain uses TRBV6-6 with TRBJ2-5; D is undetermined. Looked up from germline, CDR1 is MNHNY and CDR2 is SVGAGI (reference sequence). The CDR3 is made up of 15 amino acids. Trimming took 6 bases from V and 11 from J, leaving 25 bases between them. DNA for the CDR3: TGTGCCAGCAGCCCGCGTGCCGGCGCCTTGGGTGAGCAGTACTTC. This codes for CASSPRAGALGEQYF.

V usage is TRBV28 and J usage is TRBJ1-2; D not certain. Germline CDR1 MDHEN, CDR2 SYDVKM. V gave up 7 bases and J gave up 5 bases, with 11 bases separating them. The CDR3 covers 12 residues. The CDR3 nucleotides are TGTGCCAGCAAAGCCCTCAATTATGGCTACACCTTC. Its translation is CASKALNYGYTF.

The chain couples TRBV10-3 to TRBJ2-5; 8 positions agree with TRBD2. J lost 1 base, V lost 2 bases, and 9 bases had no gene match. The CDR3 is 17 residues long. From germline, CDR1 is ENHRY and CDR2 SYGVKD. CDR3 protein: CAISESAGGGTQETQYF. CDR3 nucleotide sequence: TGTGCCATCAGTGAGAGTGCGGGCGGGGGGACCCAAGAGACCCAGTACTTC.

CDR3 sequence: CASSLELAGLGEQYF. DNA for the CDR3: TGTGCCAGCAGCTTGGAACTAGCGGGGCTCGGCGAGCAGTACTTC. V is TRBV5-4 and J is TRBJ2-7, with 10 bases matching TRBD2. With 0 bases clipped from V and 6 bases from J, the junction kept 6 bases outside the gene matches. Per germline, CDR1 SGHNT and CDR2 YYREEE (reference sequence). The length of the CDR3 is 15 residues. The complete variable domain, with remaining parts taken from reference TRBV5-4 and TRBJ2-7, reads ETGVTQSPTHLIKTRGQQVTLRCSSQSGHNTVSWYQQALGQGPQFIFQYYREEENGRGNFPPRFSGLQFPNYSSELNVNALELDDSALYLCASSLELAGLGEQYFGPGTRLTVT.

The chain recombines TRBV19 with TRBJ1-5, with D possibly being TRBD1 (5 bases). The CDR3 runs 16 residues. Germline CDR1 is LNHDA and CDR2 is SQIVND (reference sequence). V gave up 7 bases and J gave up 0 bases, with 16 bases separating them. CDR3 amino acids: CASTTRDGYSNQPQHF. In DNA form, the CDR3 reads TGTGCCAGTACTACACGGGACGGTTATAGCAATCAGCCCCAGCATTTT.

This chain uses TRBV7-2 with TRBJ1-5; D is ambiguous. CDR1 is SGHTA and CDR2 is FQGNSA in the germline V gene. The germline V and J ends were trimmed by 5 bases and 4 bases, with 9 bases remaining between them. The CDR3 consists of 13 residues. The CDR3 DNA sequence: TGTGCCAGCAGCCGTGCCAGGAATCAGCCCCAGCATTTT. Translated: CASSRARNQPQHF.

V is TRBV5-1 and J is TRBJ2-2, with D possibly being TRBD1 (5 bases). CDR3 length: 16 amino acids. Trimming shortened V by 0 bases and J by 3 bases, and 12 bases separated the two germline ends. In germline, CDR1 is SGHRS, CDR2 YFSETQ. CDR3 DNA: TGCGCCAGCAGCTTGGCCCTGGACACATACACCGGGGAGCTGTTTTTT. Amino acid sequence: CASSLALDTYTGELFF.